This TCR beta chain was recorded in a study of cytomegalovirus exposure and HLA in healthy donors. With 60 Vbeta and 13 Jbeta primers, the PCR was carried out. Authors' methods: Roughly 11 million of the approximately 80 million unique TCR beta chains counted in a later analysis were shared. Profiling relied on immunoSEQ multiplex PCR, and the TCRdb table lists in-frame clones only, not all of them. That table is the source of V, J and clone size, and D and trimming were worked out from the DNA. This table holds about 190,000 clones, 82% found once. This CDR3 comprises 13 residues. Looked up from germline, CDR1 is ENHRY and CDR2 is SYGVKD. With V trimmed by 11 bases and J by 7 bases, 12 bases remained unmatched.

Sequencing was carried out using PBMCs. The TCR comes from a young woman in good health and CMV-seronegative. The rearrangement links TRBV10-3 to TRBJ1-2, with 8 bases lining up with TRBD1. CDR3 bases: TGTGCCGTACGGATTGGACAGGGACTTGGCTACACCTTC. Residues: CAVRIGQGLGYTF.